The clone carrying this TCR beta chain was detected a few times. Its target is unknown. The CDR3 has 15 residues. Germline V lookup: CDR1 LGHNA, CDR2 YSLEER. The germline V and J ends were trimmed by 0 bases and 7 bases, with 13 bases remaining between them. These data originate in a study of cytomegalovirus exposure and HLA in healthy donors. PCR employed 60 Vbeta and 13 Jbeta primers. Profiling relied on immunoSEQ multiplex PCR, and the TCRdb table lists in-frame clones only, not all of them. This table holds some 180,000 clones, around 75% found once. Study-wide findings and caveats: Within an earlier analysis, most TCR beta V segments proved productive either about 87% or about 30% of the time. Later on, an analysis found that several of the most significant clusters appeared to be linked to common viral pathogens, which included parvovirus B19.

The sequence came from a woman in her twenties or thirties in good health and CMV-seronegative. The chain joins TRBV4-3 to TRBJ2-1; no clear D gene. The sequencing sample was made of PBMCs. The CDR3 spells CASSQDLPYANEQFF. The CDR3 nucleotides read TGCGCCAGCAGCCAAGATCTGCCCTACGCGAATGAGCAGTTCTTC.